This T cell receptor (beta chain) was sequenced in a study of blood T cell repertoires in COVID-19. The table came from immunoSEQ multiplex PCR; TCRdb's copy has only in-frame clones and leaves some out. The table includes about 250,000 clones, 65% to 85% detected once. CDR1 and CDR2 (germline): KGHSH, LQKENI. Trimming cost V 1 base and J 4 bases, with 13 bases left between them. The CDR3 is 15 residues long. The clonotype originates from a man aged 45-65 years who had recovered from COVID-19. The source material was PBMCs or T cells enriched from blood (not recorded which). This rearrangement joins TRBV18 to TRBJ2-5; weak D call: TRBD1 (6 bases). The CDR3 DNA reads TGTGCCAGCTCACCACGACTCGGGACATCAGAGACCCAGTACTTC. This codes for CASSPRLGTSETQYF.